The 11 T cell receptor beta chains presented below share a single source sample, sequenced in a study of shared clonotypes between healthy human individuals. Data came from immunoSEQ multiplex PCR; TCRdb stores just in-frame clones and leaves some out. The sample includes about 2.4 million clones, more than 80% seen only once; the top ten take over 0.12%. What was sequenced was naive CD4+ T cells sorted from blood. Subset indicated: CD45RA+ positively selected. The receptors derive from a man younger than 35 in good health.

Worth noting for this clone: This sample also contains other DNA sequences that code for the same CDR3. This rearrangement joins TRBV18 to TRBJ1-1, with 11 bases lining up with TRBD1. The CDR3 is made up of 16 amino acids. V was clipped by 3 bases and J by 4 bases; unmatched bases: 7. Germline V gene sequence: CDR1 KGHSH, CDR2 LQKENI. Here the CDR3 DNA reads TGTGCCAGCTCACCGTTAGGACAGGGGGCTGGCACTGAAGCTTTCTTT. Protein sequence: CASSPLGQGAGTEAFF.

V usage is TRBV25-1 and J usage is TRBJ1-1; possible D gene TRBD1, 6 bases. This CDR3 has 13 residues. Germline CDR1 is MGHDK and CDR2 is SYGVNS. Trimming cost V 5 bases and J 3 bases, with 10 bases left between them. Here the CDR3 DNA reads TGTGCCAGCAGTCCAACAGGGTACACTGAAGCTTTCTTT. It translates to CASSPTGYTEAFF.

The chain recombines TRBV2 with TRBJ1-2; tentatively, D is TRBD1 (5 bases). Between the trimmed V and J ends, which lost 7 bases and 8 bases, there was a span of 14 bases. Germline CDR1 reads SNHLY; CDR2 reads FYNNEI. This CDR3 is 12 amino acids long. The chain's CDR3 is CASNRAGEGYTF. In nucleotides, the CDR3 is TGTGCCAGCAATCGGGCGGGGGAAGGCTACACCTTC.

V gene TRBV6-1 combines with J gene TRBJ1-1, with 8 bases identical to TRBD1. Trimming cost V 6 bases and J 6 bases; bases outside gene matches: 3. The germline CDR1 and CDR2 sequences are MNHNS and SASEGT. The CDR3 runs to 12 residues. The CDR3 sequence: CASRGQGAEAFF. The CDR3 DNA reads as TGTGCCAGCAGAGGACAGGGCGCTGAAGCTTTCTTT.

This clone was seen just once. The chain couples TRBV7-2 to TRBJ2-6, with D unclear. V lost 4 bases and J lost 4, with 11 bases in between. There are 15 residues in the CDR3. Germline values: CDR1 SGHTA, CDR2 FQGNSA. Written as DNA, the CDR3 is TGTGCCAGCAGCTCCATGGGTTCAGGGGCCAACGTCCTGACTTTC. It codes for CASSSMGSGANVLTF.

V is TRBV20-1 and J is TRBJ2-5, with D perhaps TRBD1 or TRBD2 (5 bases each). V was trimmed by 2 bases and J by 6 bases, leaving 7 bases between them. The CDR3 has 11 residues. Germline-derived CDR1 and CDR2 are DFQATT and SNEGSKA (reference sequence). This CDR3 is CSARKGQTQYF. The CDR3, as DNA: TGCAGTGCTAGAAAGGGACAGACCCAGTACTTC.

This sequence joins TRBV13 and TRBJ1-1, with D maybe TRBD1 (6 bases). Germline CDR1 is PRHDT and CDR2 is FYEKMQ (reference sequence). V lost 6 bases and J 12 bases, leaving 23 bases between the germline ends. This CDR3 is built from 14 residues. DNA for the CDR3: TGTGCCAGCAGATCAATCCGACAGGCACTCAGGTCTTTCTTT. Its translation is CASRSIRQALRSFF. The whole variable domain, filled in from reference TRBV13 and TRBJ1-1, reads AAGVIQSPRHLIKEKRETATLKCYPIPRHDTVYWYQQGPGQDPQFLISFYEKMQSDKGSIPDRFSAQQFSDYHSELNMSSLELGDSALYFCASRSIRQALRSFFGQGTRLTVV.

This chain's CDR3 is CASSLDRGEQYF. In nucleotides, the CDR3 is TGTGCCAGCAGCTTAGATCGGGGAGAGCAGTACTTC. V usage is TRBV7-6 and J usage is TRBJ2-7, with D possibly being TRBD2 (5 bases). The V end lost 1 base, the J end lost 7 bases, and 8 bases lay between the germline ends. The germline V gene encodes CDR1 SGHVS and CDR2 FNYEAQ. The CDR3 is 12 amino acids.

The chain couples TRBV29-1 to TRBJ2-1, with D possibly matching TRBD1 (5 bases). The CDR3 sequence is 13 residues long. The germline V and J ends were trimmed by 7 bases and 0 bases, with 10 bases remaining between them. CDR1 is SQVTM and CDR2 is ANQGSEA in the germline V gene. The CDR3 DNA reads as TGCAGCGCCTGGACAAGCTCCTACAATGAGCAGTTCTTC. This translates into CSAWTSSYNEQFF.

This chain connects TRBV5-1 to TRBJ1-1; D unresolved. The CDR3 covers 14 residues. V lost 0 bases and J lost 3, with 9 bases in between. Germline V CDR1 and CDR2: SGHRS, YFSETQ. CDR3 nucleotides: TGCGCCAGCAGCTTGGGTTCTGTTCACACTGAAGCTTTCTTT. It is translated as CASSLGSVHTEAFF.

The table lists this clone with a few counts. The genes are TRBV9 and TRBJ1-5; 7 nucleotides line up with TRBD1. The ends lost 0 bases at V and 0 bases at J; junction bases unmatched: 3. Looked up from germline, CDR1 is SGDLS and CDR2 is YYNGEE. This CDR3 contains 16 residues. The CDR3 region is CASSVDQGDSNQPQHF. CDR3 nucleotides: TGTGCCAGCAGCGTAGATCAGGGGGATAGCAATCAGCCCCAGCATTTT.